The 20 T cell receptor beta chains below all came from one sample that was sequenced in a study of cytomegalovirus exposure and HLA in healthy donors. The study ran its PCR with 60 Vbeta and 13 Jbeta primers. Repertoires were generated with immunoSEQ multiplex PCR, while TCRdb's copy carries only in-frame clones and drops some. The table records 110,000 to 150,000 clones, approximately 71% of them present only once. Sample: PBMCs. These receptors all stem from a man aged 35 to 55 in good health and CMV-seronegative.

The J gene is TRBJ1-2, the V gene TRBV4-3, with D maybe TRBD1 (5 bases). The V end was cut by 0 bases, the J end by 6 bases, with 17 bases between. Germline lookup yields CDR1 LGHNA and CDR2 YSLEER. The CDR3 runs 16 residues. DNA of the CDR3: TGCGCCAGCAGCCAAGAATGGGATAGGGGTTTAAATGGCTACACCTTC. It translates to CASSQEWDRGLNGYTF.

In its sample, this clone was seen once. Here the CDR3 reads CASSSRTGWGSYEQYF. The CDR3 DNA reads TGTGCCAGCAGCTCCCGGACAGGGTGGGGATCCTACGAGCAGTACTTC. This chain joins TRBV7-2 and TRBJ2-7; TRBD1 matches 8 bases. The junction had 9 bases not matched to a gene; V was cut back by 4 bases and J by 1 base. The CDR3 loop spans 16 amino acids. CDR1 is SGHTA and CDR2 is FQGNSA in the germline V gene.

The rearrangement uses TRBV29-1 and TRBJ1-2, with D possibly matching TRBD1 (6 bases). Per the germline V gene, CDR1 is SQVTM and CDR2 is ANQGSEA. This CDR3 spans 12 amino acids. V lost 5 bases and J lost 3, with 10 bases in between. The CDR3 is CSVIQGDYGYTF. CDR3 DNA sequence: TGCAGCGTTATACAGGGAGACTATGGCTACACCTTC.

V usage is TRBV19 and J usage is TRBJ2-3; maybe TRBD2 (6 bases). Trimming removed 0 bases from V and 9 bases from J, with 16 bases in between. The CDR3 runs to 15 residues. Germline loops: CDR1 LNHDA, CDR2 SQIVND (reference sequence). The CDR3 spells CASSIDAAGLATQYF. The CDR3 bases are TGTGCCAGTAGTATAGATGCGGCGGGGTTGGCCACGCAGTATTTT. The whole variable domain, filled in from reference TRBV19 and TRBJ2-3, reads DGGITQSPKYLFRKEGQNVTLSCEQNLNHDAMYWYRQDPGQGLRLIYYSQIVNDFQKGDIAEGYSVSREKKESFPLTVTSAQKNPTAFYLCASSIDAAGLATQYFGPGTRLTVL.

The chain carries TRBV6-5 and TRBJ2-3; TRBD2 matches 9 bases. The junction had 5 bases not matched to a gene; V was cut back by 5 bases and J by 2 bases. The germline CDR1 and CDR2 sequences are MNHEY and SVGAGI. This CDR3 is 15 amino acids long. The CDR3 loop reads CASSNAGGSTDTQYF. The CDR3 nucleotides read TGTGCCAGCAGTAACGCGGGGGGGTCCACAGATACGCAGTATTTT.

This clone was counted a few times. V and J are TRBV5-6 and TRBJ2-7; 8 nucleotides align to TRBD2. V lost 3 bases and J lost 4; bases outside the gene matches: 15. In germline, CDR1 is SGHDT, CDR2 YYEEEE. This CDR3 has 17 residues. The CDR3 sequence: CASSWGPGGTDGYEQYF. DNA of the CDR3: TGTGCCAGCAGCTGGGGACCGGGAGGGACTGACGGGTACGAGCAGTACTTC.

V gene TRBV7-9 combines with J gene TRBJ2-3, with a possible D match to TRBD2 (6 bases). V was trimmed by 3 bases and J by 2 bases, leaving 12 bases between them. Per germline, CDR1 SEHNR and CDR2 FQNEAQ (reference sequence). The CDR3 extends over 15 amino acids. The chain's CDR3 is CASSFAGSSTDTQYF. As DNA, the CDR3 is TGTGCCAGCAGCTTTGCGGGGTCGTCCACAGATACGCAGTATTTT.

On this clone: Other DNA sequences in the sample encode the same CDR3. V usage is TRBV9 and J usage is TRBJ2-7, with D possibly TRBD1 on 5 matching bases. Germline values: CDR1 SGDLS, CDR2 YYNGEE. Trimming shortened V by 4 bases and J by 2 bases, and 13 bases separated the two germline ends. The CDR3 sequence is 14 residues long. The CDR3: CASSPRTQTYEQYF. For the CDR3, the DNA is TGTGCCAGCAGCCCTCGGACACAAACCTACGAGCAGTACTTC.

The V call is TRBV28, the J call TRBJ1-5; TRBD1 matches 7 bases. Germline lookup yields CDR1 MDHEN and CDR2 SYDVKM. This CDR3 is built from 14 residues. V lost 8 bases and J lost 3; bases outside the gene matches: 7. CDR3 DNA: TGTGCCAGCTGCGAGACAGGGAACAATCAGCCCCAGCATTTT. Translating gives CASCETGNNQPQHF.

In regard to this clone: The same CDR3 arises from other DNA sequences in this sample as well. The chain has TRBV11-2 and TRBJ2-1, with 7 bases matching TRBD1. The CDR3 runs 15 residues. The J segment lost 5 bases and the V segment lost 5 bases, leaving 9 bases of the junction unmatched. Germline V gene data show CDR1 as SGHAT and CDR2 as FQNNGV. DNA of the CDR3: TGTGCCAGCAGCACTTTAAGGGGGCGAAACAATGAGCAGTTCTTC. Translation gives CASSTLRGRNNEQFF.

This clone was seen once. The V call is TRBV5-6, the J call TRBJ2-1, with a tentative D call TRBD1 (5 bases). The V end lost 2 bases, the J end lost 3 bases, and 15 bases lay between the germline ends. The CDR3 is 16 amino acids. The V gene's germline CDR1 is SGHDT and CDR2 YYEEEE. The CDR3 sequence is CASSLQGANLYNEQFF. In nucleotides, the CDR3 is TGTGCCAGCAGCTTACAAGGGGCTAACCTCTACAATGAGCAGTTCTTC. Drawing the rest from reference TRBV5-6 and TRBJ2-1, the complete variable domain is DAGVTQSPTHLIKTRGQQVTLRCSPKSGHDTVSWYQQALGQGPQFIFQYYEEEERQRGNFPDRFSGHQFPNYSSELNVNALLLGDSALYLCASSLQGANLYNEQFFGPGTRLTVL.

Here the CDR3 DNA reads TGCGCCAGCAGACTAGGACAGGCGAACACCGGGGAGCTGTTTTTT. It translates to CASRLGQANTGELFF. The chain joins TRBV4-1 to TRBJ2-2, with 7 nucleotides matching TRBD1. From germline, CDR1 is MGHRA and CDR2 YSYEKL. CDR3 length: 15 amino acids. V lost 6 bases to trimming and J lost 0 bases; unmatched junction nucleotides: 4.

The chain joins TRBV19 to TRBJ2-7; 8 nucleotides line up with TRBD1. Germline V lookup: CDR1 LNHDA, CDR2 SQIVND (reference sequence). Trimming at V came to 4 bases and at J to 5 bases, leaving 7 bases not matched to a gene. The CDR3 is 14 residues long. CDR3 protein: CASSTQGALDEQYF. As DNA, the CDR3 is TGTGCCAGTAGTACCCAGGGGGCGCTGGACGAGCAGTACTTC.

The CDR3 loop reads CASSVRTGSHEQYF. CDR3 DNA sequence: TGCGCCAGCAGCGTTCGGACAGGGTCCCACGAGCAGTACTTC. The chain links TRBV5-1 to TRBJ2-7; 8 bases are a match to TRBD1. There are 14 residues in the CDR3. The germline gives CDR1 SGHRS, CDR2 YFSETQ. The V and J ends lost 4 bases and 5 bases, in that order; junction bases with no gene match: 8.

V and J are TRBV7-2 and TRBJ2-5, with 7 bases identical to TRBD1. Per the germline V gene, CDR1 is SGHTA and CDR2 is FQGNSA. The CDR3 runs 14 residues. V lost 1 base and J lost 4; bases outside the gene matches: 3. CDR3 amino acids: CASSLVAGGETQYF. DNA for the CDR3: TGTGCCAGCAGCTTAGTGGCAGGGGGAGAGACCCAGTACTTC.

This chain connects TRBV5-1 to TRBJ2-2; a weak D match, TRBD2 (6 bases). The CDR3 loop spans 15 amino acids. Germline V gene lookup returns CDR1 SGHRS and CDR2 YFSETQ. The V end lost 0 bases, the J end lost 5 bases, and 11 bases lay between the germline ends. Here the CDR3 DNA reads TGCGCCAGCAGCTTGGTTCGGGAGTATACCGGGGAGCTGTTTTTT. It encodes CASSLVREYTGELFF.

In nucleotides, the CDR3 is TGTGCCAGCAGCTTAGGGACAGGCGGGGGCACAGATACGCAGTATTTT. Amino acids: CASSLGTGGGTDTQYF. V and J are TRBV5-6 and TRBJ2-3, with 8 bases matching TRBD1. The CDR3 consists of 16 residues. The germline V gene encodes CDR1 SGHDT and CDR2 YYEEEE. J was trimmed by 1 base and V by 2 bases; bases with no gene match: 6. The full variable domain, completed using reference TRBV5-6 and TRBJ2-3, is DAGVTQSPTHLIKTRGQQVTLRCSPKSGHDTVSWYQQALGQGPQFIFQYYEEEERQRGNFPDRFSGHQFPNYSSELNVNALLLGDSALYLCASSLGTGGGTDTQYFGPGTRLTVL.

The chain is built from TRBV5-1 and TRBJ2-5; tentative D call: TRBD2 (5 bases). CDR3 length: 15 amino acids. Germline V gene lookup returns CDR1 SGHRS and CDR2 YFSETQ. Trimming pared 4 bases from V and 7 bases from J, leaving 20 bases between. The CDR3 is CASSPTNADGGTQYF. CDR3 sequence (DNA): TGCGCCAGCAGCCCCACTAACGCGGATGGAGGGACCCAGTACTTC.

The chain couples TRBV6-5 to TRBJ1-2; D is unclear. Germline lookup yields CDR1 MNHEY and CDR2 SVGAGI. This CDR3 contains 12 residues. Trimming shortened V by 5 bases and J by 9 bases, and 13 bases separated the two germline ends. The CDR3 protein is CASSTPGDRYTF. The DNA for the CDR3 is TGTGCCAGCAGTACCCCGGGTGACCGCTACACCTTC.

The J gene is TRBJ2-5, the V gene TRBV5-1; possibly TRBD2 for D (6 bases). This CDR3 has 13 residues. Trimming removed 4 bases at V and 3 bases at J, with 10 bases between. CDR1 and CDR2 (germline): SGHRS, YFSETQ. In DNA, the CDR3 is TGCGCCAGCAGCGTTAGCGGCGAAGAGACCCAGTACTTC. It encodes CASSVSGEETQYF.